Described below is a single T cell receptor beta chain sequence and its context. What it binds is not known. The CDR3 spans 15 residues. Trimming pared 4 bases from V and 9 bases from J, leaving 20 bases between. Germline values: CDR1 SGHRS, CDR2 YFSETQ. This sample is drawn from a study of CD8+ T cells in alopecia areata. Study background: The drug, oral tofacitinib, was given to treated patients at 5 to 10 mg twice daily. Study outcomes and limitations: Lesional scalp exceeded normal scalp in clonality, especially in alopecia totalis/universalis.

Described treatment: oral pan-JAK inhibitor, 5-10 mg twice daily. Extracted RNA was reverse transcribed, and the resulting cDNA served as sequencing template. Sequencing used immunoSEQ multiplex PCR; TCRdb keeps in-frame clones, though not all of them. This sample has fewer than 250,000 clones; roughly three fifths occur once, and the top ten carry 0.69%. This specimen was CD4+ T cells sorted from blood, taken at week 4, from a patient treated with tofacitinib. This receptor was identified in a human donor with alopecia areata. The chain recombines TRBV5-1 with TRBJ2-1; possibly TRBD1 for D (6 bases). The CDR3 nucleotides read TGCGCCAGCAGCGTGGACAGTACGGTACAGGGTGAGCAGTTCTTC. This translates into CASSVDSTVQGEQFF.